This T cell receptor beta chain was documented in a study of patients and donors after allogeneic stem cell transplantation. The germline gives CDR1 SEHNR, CDR2 FQNEAQ (reference sequence). There are 16 residues in the CDR3. The V and J ends lost 2 bases and 2 bases respectively, with 14 bases between them. Using its own MiXCR run on the RT-PCR reads, TCRdb lists one record per CDR3 protein. Altogether about 960,000 distinct CDR3 sequences are present, roughly 17% being singletons, with the ten largest covering around 6%. The rearrangement links TRBV7-9 to TRBJ2-3; D remains ambiguous. Source material: blood, either unsorted or a sorted T cell fraction (not recorded which). This TCR derives from a human donor who was either an allogeneic HSCT recipient or a stem cell or donor lymphocyte infusion donor (not recorded which). It is not recorded whose cells these are; they may come from a transplant donor. The CDR3 loop is CASSLTPGAPTDTQYF. CDR3 DNA: TGTGCCAGCAGCTTAACCCCAGGAGCCCCCACAGATACGCAGTATTTT.